The 25 T cell receptor beta chains listed next were all sequenced from one sample in a study of CD8+ T cells in alopecia areata. The sequencing template was cDNA reverse transcribed from extracted RNA. Clones were read by immunoSEQ multiplex PCR, and TCRdb kept only the in-frame ones, dropping some. The repertoire holds about 180,000 clones, with 63% as singletons. Source: CD4+ T cells sorted from blood, taken at week 0. All receptors derive from a human donor with alopecia areata.

Concerning this clone itself: The sample carries other DNA sequences with the same CDR3. The V call is TRBV30, the J call TRBJ1-1, with D hard to call. CDR1 is GTSNPN, CDR2 SVGIG, per germline (reference sequence). CDR3 length: 14 residues. Trimming cost V 0 bases and J 1 base, with 9 bases left between them. Here the CDR3 DNA reads TGTGCCTGGAGTGTTGGGCTGGGGAACACTGAAGCTTTCTTT. Translating gives CAWSVGLGNTEAFF. Full variable domain (remainder filled in from reference TRBV30 and TRBJ1-1): SQTIHQWPATLVQPVGSPLSLECTVEGTSNPNLYWYRQAAGRGLQLLFYSVGIGQISSEVPQNLSASRPQDRQFILSSKKLLLSDSGFYLCAWSVGLGNTEAFFGQGTRLTVV.

The table lists this clone with a count of one. The J gene is TRBJ1-2, the V gene TRBV25-1, with no clear D. The V end lost 5 bases, the J end lost 0 bases, and 13 bases lay between the germline ends. CDR3 length equals 15 residues. CDR1 MGHDK and CDR2 SYGVNS come from the germline V gene. This CDR3 is CASSMLGGANYGYTF. The CDR3 DNA reads TGTGCCAGCAGTATGCTAGGTGGAGCTAACTATGGCTACACCTTC.

V is TRBV19 and J is TRBJ1-1; no clear D. The CDR3 is 15 amino acids. The V gene's germline CDR1 is LNHDA and CDR2 SQIVND (reference sequence). Trimming removed 0 bases from V and 4 bases from J, with 12 bases in between. This CDR3 reads CASSIEARTGTEAFF. CDR3 bases: TGTGCCAGTAGTATAGAAGCCAGGACGGGCACTGAAGCTTTCTTT. The variable domain in full, with the rest retrieved from reference TRBV19 and TRBJ1-1, is DGGITQSPKYLFRKEGQNVTLSCEQNLNHDAMYWYRQDPGQGLRLIYYSQIVNDFQKGDIAEGYSVSREKKESFPLTVTSAQKNPTAFYLCASSIEARTGTEAFFGQGTRLTVV.

The rearrangement uses TRBV29-1 and TRBJ1-1, with TRBD1 matching 10 bases. The germline V gene has CDR1 SQVTM and CDR2 ANQGSEA. Trimming took 5 bases from V and 11 from J; bases not matched to a gene: 11. This CDR3 region has 13 residues. As DNA, the CDR3 is TGCAGCGTTCTCCAGACCGGGACAGGGGACGCTTTCTTT. This gives the protein CSVLQTGTGDAFF. Based on the CDR3 plus reference TRBV29-1 and TRBJ1-1, the full variable domain is SAVISQKPSRDICQRGTSLTIQCQVDSQVTMMFWYRQQPGQSLTLIATANQGSEATYESGFVIDKFPISRPNLTFSTLTVSNMSPEDSSIYLCSVLQTGTGDAFFGQGTRLTVV.

This clone was seen a single time. The chain carries TRBV2 and TRBJ1-3; 8 nucleotides align to TRBD1. The germline CDR1 and CDR2 sequences are SNHLY and FYNNEI. J gave up 4 bases and V 4 bases, and 3 bases lay outside the gene matches. The CDR3 length is 14 residues. CDR3 sequence reads: CASSGQGIGNTIYF. The CDR3 coding sequence is TGTGCCAGCAGTGGACAGGGGATCGGAAACACCATATATTTT.

This chain connects TRBV9 to TRBJ2-7; D gene unclear. Germline CDR1 reads SGDLS; CDR2 reads YYNGEE. V lost 1 base and J lost 0, with 11 bases in between. This CDR3 is 15 amino acids long. CDR3 loop: CASSVNPGSSYEQYF. The CDR3 DNA is TGTGCCAGCAGCGTAAACCCAGGTAGCTCCTACGAGCAGTACTTC.

The V gene is TRBV2, the J gene TRBJ1-5, with no clear D. This CDR3 contains 14 residues. Germline loops: CDR1 SNHLY, CDR2 FYNNEI. The germline V and J ends were trimmed by 3 bases and 4 bases, with 10 bases remaining between them. DNA for the CDR3: TGTGCCAGCAGTGAGTCCAGATTAAATCAGCCCCAGCATTTT. Translating it yields CASSESRLNQPQHF. The whole variable domain, filled in from reference TRBV2 and TRBJ1-5, reads EPEVTQTPSHQVTQMGQEVILRCVPISNHLYFYWYRQILGQKVEFLVSFYNNEISEKSEIFDDQFSVERPDGSNFTLKIRSTKLEDSAMYFCASSESRLNQPQHFGDGTRLSIL.

The genes are TRBV30 and TRBJ1-3, with unresolved D. The CDR3 extends over 12 amino acids. The V gene's germline CDR1 is GTSNPN and CDR2 SVGIG (reference sequence). Between the trimmed V and J ends, which lost 5 bases and 4 bases, there was a span of 9 bases. This CDR3 reads CAWDIGGNTIYF. The CDR3 DNA reads TGTGCCTGGGACATTGGAGGAAACACCATATATTTT.

A few counts support this clone. The chain has TRBV30 and TRBJ1-5; tentative D call: TRBD1 (6 bases). The CDR3 contains 14 residues. The germline V gene encodes CDR1 GTSNPN and CDR2 SVGIG (reference sequence). Trimming stripped 0 bases from V and 7 bases from J, with 13 bases between. Here the CDR3 reads CAWSVRGGPQPQHF. The CDR3 DNA is TGTGCCTGGAGTGTACGTGGGGGGCCCCAGCCCCAGCATTTT.

This clone was observed many times. This sequence joins TRBV12-5 and TRBJ1-3, with TRBD1 as a possible D gene (6 bases). Germline V gene data show CDR1 as LGHNT and CDR2 as FRNRAP. V shed 9 bases and J shed 3 bases, with 12 bases lying between them. There are 13 residues in the CDR3. The CDR3 loop is CASRGASGNTIYF. DNA for the CDR3: TGTGCTAGCAGGGGAGCAAGTGGAAACACCATATATTTT.

V is TRBV7-2 and J is TRBJ1-2, with D unclear. Germline values: CDR1 SGHTA, CDR2 FQGNSA. Trimming removed 5 bases at V and 2 bases at J, with 12 bases between. The CDR3 length is 14 residues. The CDR3 nucleotides read TGTGCCAGCAGCGACCGGGCCGCCAACTATGGCTACACCTTC. Translating gives CASSDRAANYGYTF.

V usage is TRBV30 and J usage is TRBJ1-1; D not resolved. Between the trimmed V and J ends, which lost 0 bases and 0 bases, there was a span of 8 bases. From germline, CDR1 is GTSNPN and CDR2 SVGIG (reference sequence). The CDR3 sequence is 14 residues long. Written as DNA, the CDR3 is TGTGCCTGGAGTGTATCTTGGGTGAACACTGAAGCTTTCTTT. Translating it yields CAWSVSWVNTEAFF.

The chain employs TRBV6-6 and TRBJ1-1; D is ambiguous. V was clipped by 5 bases and J by 2 bases, with 3 bases between them. The germline V gene encodes CDR1 MNHNY and CDR2 SVGAGI (reference sequence). The length of the CDR3 is 11 residues. The CDR3 DNA follows: TGTGCCAGCAGTCGAAACACTGAAGCTTTCTTT. It codes for CASSRNTEAFF.

The chain employs TRBV29-1 and TRBJ1-1, with 8 bases that match TRBD1. V trimming: 6 bases; J trimming: 1 base; junction bases outside the gene matches: 10. Looked up from germline, CDR1 is SQVTM and CDR2 is ANQGSEA. The CDR3 contains 15 residues. CDR3 sequence: CSVKVAGTGNTEAFF. The CDR3 bases are TGCAGCGTCAAGGTAGCCGGGACAGGGAACACTGAAGCTTTCTTT.

This chain links TRBV27 with TRBJ1-2; D not certain. Trimming removed 4 bases at V and 2 bases at J, with 11 bases between. The germline V gene has CDR1 MNHEY and CDR2 SMNVEV (reference sequence). The CDR3 totals 14 residues. The CDR3 loop is CASSSPRENYGYTF. CDR3 in DNA: TGTGCCAGCAGTTCCCCAAGAGAGAACTATGGCTACACCTTC.

The genes are TRBV30 and TRBJ1-6, with D perhaps TRBD1 (6 bases). The CDR3 extends over 14 amino acids. Germline V gives CDR1 GTSNPN, CDR2 SVGIG (reference sequence). Trimming left V 5 bases short and J 7 bases short, with 15 bases between. CDR3 in amino acids: CAWGLQGQNSPLHF. In nucleotides, the CDR3 is TGTGCCTGGGGACTACAGGGACAAAATTCACCCCTCCACTTT. Full variable domain (rest looked up from reference TRBV30 and TRBJ1-6): SQTIHQWPATLVQPVGSPLSLECTVEGTSNPNLYWYRQAAGRGLQLLFYSVGIGQISSEVPQNLSASRPQDRQFILSSKKLLLSDSGFYLCAWGLQGQNSPLHFGNGTRLTVT.

This clone was found many times. This sequence joins TRBV10-3 and TRBJ2-5, with D maybe TRBD2 (5 bases). Germline V gene data show CDR1 as ENHRY and CDR2 as SYGVKD. CDR3 size: 13 residues. Trimming removed 8 bases from V and 4 bases from J, with 14 bases in between. This CDR3 reads CAISEVERETQYF. The CDR3 bases are TGTGCCATCTCGGAGGTAGAAAGAGAGACCCAGTACTTC.

The chain employs TRBV5-1 and TRBJ1-5, with D possibly being TRBD1 (6 bases). Germline V CDR1 and CDR2: SGHRS, YFSETQ. Trimming stripped 5 bases from V and 6 bases from J, with 15 bases between. CDR3 length: 14 residues. CDR3 coding DNA: TGCGCCAGCAGTCCCGGAGGGGGGATTCAGCCCCAGCATTTT. It specifies CASSPGGGIQPQHF.

The chain has TRBV2 and TRBJ2-3; unclear D gene. The CDR3 is 14 amino acids. Germline-derived CDR1 and CDR2 are SNHLY and FYNNEI. Trimming left V 2 bases short and J 1 base short, with 7 bases between. The DNA of the CDR3 is TGTGCCAGCAGTGAAACCTCGGGCACAGATACGCAGTATTTT. Residues: CASSETSGTDTQYF.

The chain recombines TRBV6-5 with TRBJ1-1; a possible D gene is TRBD1 (6 bases). Trimming stripped 5 bases from V and 8 bases from J, with 9 bases between. This CDR3 spans 11 amino acids. Germline CDR1 is MNHEY and CDR2 is SVGAGI. The CDR3 here is CASSQGQEAFF. Here the CDR3 DNA reads TGTGCCAGCAGTCAAGGACAGGAAGCTTTCTTT.

The V call is TRBV5-1, the J call TRBJ2-4, with 9 bases that match TRBD1. CDR1 is SGHRS, CDR2 YFSETQ, per germline. V trimming: 3 bases; J trimming: 8 bases; junction bases outside the gene matches: 9. This CDR3 is 15 amino acids long. CDR3 sequence: CASSSTGQGTDIQYF. Written as DNA, the CDR3 is TGCGCCAGCAGCTCCACGGGACAGGGTACGGACATTCAGTACTTC. The variable domain in full, completed from reference TRBV5-1 and TRBJ2-4, reads KAGVTQTPRYLIKTRGQQVTLSCSPISGHRSVSWYQQTPGQGLQFLFEYFSETQRNKGNFPGRFSGRQFSNSRSEMNVSTLELGDSALYLCASSSTGQGTDIQYFGAGTRLSVL.

The V call is TRBV29-1, the J call TRBJ2-3, with D unclear. This CDR3 is built from 12 residues. V was cut by 7 bases and J by 2 bases, with 10 bases left in between. The germline V gene encodes CDR1 SQVTM and CDR2 ANQGSEA. The CDR3, as DNA: TGCAGCGCCCGCAGCCACACAGATACGCAGTATTTT. It is translated as CSARSHTDTQYF.

CDR3 residues: CASRTLDYEQYF. The DNA of the CDR3 is TGTGCCAGCCGTACTTTGGACTACGAGCAGTACTTC. The chain recombines TRBV2 with TRBJ2-7; D call uncertain. CDR1 is SNHLY and CDR2 is FYNNEI in the germline V gene. The V end was cut by 8 bases, the J end by 3 bases, with 11 bases between. This CDR3 comprises 12 residues.

This clone turned up a few times. The chain employs TRBV5-1 and TRBJ2-7, with D perhaps matching TRBD2 (5 bases). Germline-derived CDR1 and CDR2 are SGHRS and YFSETQ. The CDR3 totals 12 residues. With 1 base removed from V and 7 bases from J, the gap between germline ends came to 9 bases. The CDR3 region is CASSLPGYEQYF. In DNA form, the CDR3 reads TGCGCCAGCAGCTTGCCGGGGTATGAGCAGTACTTC. The full variable domain, its missing parts supplied by reference TRBV5-1 and TRBJ2-7, is KAGVTQTPRYLIKTRGQQVTLSCSPISGHRSVSWYQQTPGQGLQFLFEYFSETQRNKGNFPGRFSGRQFSNSRSEMNVSTLELGDSALYLCASSLPGYEQYFGPGTRLTVT.

This chain uses TRBV19 with TRBJ1-1; D might be TRBD1 (5 bases). Trimming took off 7 bases at V and 2 bases at J, with 14 bases between the two ends. The CDR3 runs 14 residues. Germline V gene sequence: CDR1 LNHDA, CDR2 SQIVND (reference sequence). Here the CDR3 DNA reads TGTGCCAGTACCACAGGCGGGCCTAACACTGAAGCTTTCTTT. Amino acids: CASTTGGPNTEAFF.